The 24 T cell receptor beta chains below come from one sample, sequenced in a study of T cells in Graves' hyperthyroidism and ophthalmopathy. Amplified regions were TCR beta CDR3 sequences from RNA transcripts. The HTBI primer set was used in a first-round RT-PCR of the TCR CDR3. TCRdb itself ran the multiplex PCR reads through MiXCR, one entry per CDR3 protein. The data show around 340,000 distinct CDR3 sequences, with about 15% seen just once and approximately 25% held by the top ten. The sample comprised blood. The receptor set was obtained from a woman under 40 with Graves' hyperthyroidism.

This clonotype was observed many times. Written as DNA, the CDR3 is TGTGCCAGCAGCCCCGCAGGGGGAGATACGCAGTATTTT. Protein sequence: CASSPAGGDTQYF. This chain links TRBV7-2 with TRBJ2-3; 7 nucleotides align to TRBD1. The CDR3 extends over 13 amino acids. Germline assignment: CDR1 SGHTA and CDR2 FQGNSA. V lost 5 bases to trimming and J lost 5 bases; unmatched junction nucleotides: 4.

The chain is built from TRBV9 and TRBJ2-1; D gene ambiguous. This CDR3 has 15 amino acids. CDR1 and CDR2 (germline): SGDLS, YYNGEE. Trimming stripped 1 base from V and 1 base from J, with 9 bases between. The CDR3 sequence: CASSVTPQSYNEQFF. Written as DNA, the CDR3 is TGTGCCAGCAGCGTAACCCCTCAATCCTACAATGAGCAGTTCTTC.

This clonotype was recorded many times. This chain links TRBV6-1 with TRBJ2-5, with D unresolved. V dropped 11 bases and J dropped 1 base, with 14 bases sitting between them. From germline, CDR1 is MNHNS and CDR2 SASEGT. The CDR3 has 13 residues. For the CDR3, the DNA is TGTGCCGGGAAGGTCTCTGCCCAAGAGACCCAGTACTTC. The encoded protein is CAGKVSAQETQYF.

This clonotype was picked up many times. CDR3: CASSLSLYSNQPQHF. The CDR3 bases are TGTGCCAGCAGTTTGTCGCTTTATAGCAATCAGCCCCAGCATTTT. The rearrangement joins TRBV6-2 or TRBV6-3 to TRBJ1-5, with D uncertain. The CDR3 extends over 15 amino acids. Germline CDR1 and CDR2: MNHEY and SVGEGT. The ends were cut back, 4 bases at V and 0 bases at J, with 10 bases in the middle.

This clonotype was detected only a few times. One end of the junction does not line up with germline, which may come from a read error. The rearrangement links TRBV6-1 to TRBJ2-2; D ambiguous. There are 14 residues in the CDR3. Germline V gene lookup returns CDR1 MNHNS and CDR2 SASEGT. Here the CDR3 reads CASDRLGNTGELFF. The CDR3 bases are TGCGCCAGCGATCGGTTAGGGAACACCGGGGAGCTGTTTTTT.

This clonotype appeared a few times. V and J are TRBV20-1 and TRBJ2-3; D not certain. Germline V gene lookup returns CDR1 DFQATT and CDR2 SNEGSKA (reference sequence). The V end was cut by 5 bases, the J end by 2 bases, with 14 bases between. This CDR3 comprises 14 residues. The CDR3 loop reads CSALGYGNTDTQYF. The CDR3 DNA reads TGCAGTGCTTTGGGGTACGGAAACACAGATACGCAGTATTTT.

This clonotype was counted at least ten times. The V call is TRBV11-3, the J call TRBJ2-5; the D is unclear. Germline V gene sequence: CDR1 SGHNT, CDR2 YENEEA. The CDR3 has 12 amino acids. Trimming removed 4 bases from V and 5 bases from J, with 8 bases in between. The CDR3 sequence is CASSSDSETQYF. The CDR3 DNA follows: TGTGCCAGCAGCTCCGACTCGGAGACCCAGTACTTC.

The CDR3: CASSSGTRNEQFF. CDR3 coding DNA: TGCGCCAGCAGCTCCGGGACTAGGAATGAGCAGTTCTTC. V gene TRBV5-1 combines with J gene TRBJ2-1; TRBD2 agrees at 8 bases. Unmatched junction bases numbered 3, after V lost 3 bases and J lost 7 bases. The CDR3 loop spans 13 amino acids. Germline assignment: CDR1 SGHRS and CDR2 YFSETQ.

This clonotype was seen at least ten times. The V and J genes are TRBV5-6 and TRBJ2-7, with D possibly TRBD1 on 5 matching bases. The CDR3 covers 13 residues. Trimming removed 0 bases from V and 6 bases from J, with 10 bases in between. Germline loops: CDR1 SGHDT, CDR2 YYEEEE. Here the CDR3 DNA reads TGTGCCAGCAGCTTGGAAGGGGCAGGCGAGCAGTACTTC. It encodes CASSLEGAGEQYF.

This clonotype appeared a few times. A read error may account for a junction end that differs from germline. The chain recombines TRBV6-1 with TRBJ1-6; possible D gene TRBD1, 6 bases. Germline lookup yields CDR1 MNHNS and CDR2 SASEGT. CDR3 length equals 11 residues. Written as DNA, the CDR3 is TGTGCCAGCAGGGAAGACAGGCTGCTCCACTTT. Its translation: CASREDRLLHF.

This clonotype was picked up many times. This chain connects TRBV9 to TRBJ2-5; either TRBD1 or TRBD2 may supply D (6 bases each). The CDR3 consists of 15 residues. Trimming stripped 4 bases from V and 5 bases from J, with 18 bases between. The germline V gene encodes CDR1 SGDLS and CDR2 YYNGEE. In DNA form, the CDR3 reads TGTGCCAGCAGCACCTGGGGGGCAGCCGTGGAGACCCAGTACTTC. Translating it yields CASSTWGAAVETQYF.

This clonotype appeared many times. The chain uses TRBV20-1 and TRBJ2-2; 14 nucleotides match TRBD2. The CDR3 is 15 amino acids. CDR1 and CDR2 from the germline V gene are DFQATT and SNEGSKA (reference sequence). V was pared by 3 bases and J by 6 bases, with 3 bases of the junction left unmatched. Here the CDR3 DNA reads TGCAGTGCTAGCGGGACTAGCGGGAGCCCCGGGGAGCTGTTTTTT. Protein: CSASGTSGSPGELFF.

This clonotype occurred many times. This rearrangement joins TRBV19 to TRBJ1-5, with D unclear. Trimming cost V 5 bases and J 0 bases, with 20 bases left between them. CDR1 and CDR2 (germline): LNHDA, SQIVND (reference sequence). The CDR3 has 18 amino acids. CDR3 in DNA: TGTGCCAGTAGTCCCCCTTGGGCAGGTACCGATAGCAATCAGCCCCAGCATTTT. Its translation is CASSPPWAGTDSNQPQHF.

This clonotype has a count of ten or more. This chain uses TRBV7-9 with TRBJ2-5; D is ambiguous. V lost 5 bases to trimming and J lost 4 bases, with 20 bases between them. This CDR3 is 16 amino acids long. Germline V lookup: CDR1 SEHNR, CDR2 FQNEAQ (reference sequence). The CDR3 reads CASSHGKALSPETQYF. DNA for the CDR3: TGTGCCAGCAGCCATGGAAAGGCCCTCAGCCCAGAGACCCAGTACTTC. Complete variable domain (other parts from reference TRBV7-9 and TRBJ2-5): DTGVSQNPRHKITKRGQNVTFRCDPISEHNRLYWYRQTLGQGPEFLTYFQNEAQLEKSRLLSDRFSAERPKGSFSTLEIQRTEQGDSAMYLCASSHGKALSPETQYFGPGTRLLVL.

In its sample, this clonotype was seen many times. The rearrangement joins TRBV7-9 to TRBJ2-1; no clear D gene. Germline V gene data show CDR1 as SEHNR and CDR2 as FQNEAQ (reference sequence). Trimming took 6 bases from V and 7 from J, leaving 7 bases between them. The CDR3 contains 11 residues. The CDR3 coding sequence is TGTGCCAGCAGTCCACGAAATGAGCAGTTCTTC. Its translation: CASSPRNEQFF.

This clonotype was detected only a few times. The chain recombines TRBV19 with TRBJ1-5; D is ambiguous. The germline gives CDR1 LNHDA, CDR2 SQIVND (reference sequence). The germline V and J ends were trimmed by 7 bases and 9 bases, with 19 bases remaining between them. The CDR3 contains 14 residues. The CDR3 sequence is CASTPYGELAPQHF. The CDR3 DNA sequence: TGTGCCAGTACCCCCTACGGGGAGCTAGCGCCCCAGCATTTT.

This clonotype was seen repeatedly, ten times or more. V usage is TRBV11-2 and J usage is TRBJ2-2; no clear D gene. There are 15 residues in the CDR3. With 3 bases removed from V and 6 bases from J, the gap between germline ends came to 14 bases. Germline V gene lookup returns CDR1 SGHAT and CDR2 FQNNGV. The CDR3 coding sequence is TGTGCCAGCAGCTTCCCAGAGTTGGTTCCCGGGGAGCTGTTTTTT. Protein sequence: CASSFPELVPGELFF. Based on the CDR3 plus reference TRBV11-2 and TRBJ2-2, the full variable domain is EAGVAQSPRYKIIEKRQSVAFWCNPISGHATLYWYQQILGQGPKLLIQFQNNGVVDDSQLPKDRFSAERLKGVDSTLKIQPAKLEDSAVYLCASSFPELVPGELFFGEGSRLTVL.

This clonotype showed up many times. The J gene is TRBJ2-3, the V gene TRBV7-2; 7 bases line up with TRBD2. Trimming cost V 5 bases and J 9 bases; bases outside gene matches: 5. The CDR3 has 12 amino acids. In germline, CDR1 is SGHTA, CDR2 FQGNSA. CDR3 residues: CASSTSTSTQYF. The CDR3, as DNA: TGTGCCAGCAGCACGTCGACTAGCACGCAGTATTTT. The entire variable domain, with the rest obtained from reference TRBV7-2 and TRBJ2-3, is as follows: GAGVSQSPSNKVTEKGKDVELRCDPISGHTALYWYRQSLGQGLEFLIYFQGNSAPDKSGLPSDRFSAERTGGSVSTLTIQRTQQEDSAVYLCASSTSTSTQYFGPGTRLTVL.

In this sample, this clonotype turned up a few times. The rearrangement uses TRBV7-2 and TRBJ2-3; 8 positions agree with TRBD1. The CDR3 is 15 residues long. From germline, CDR1 is SGHTA and CDR2 FQGNSA. The V segment lost 5 bases and the J segment 2 bases; nucleotides outside the gene matches: 6. CDR3 sequence (DNA): TGTGCCAGCAGCCCTACAGGGGGGAACACAGATACGCAGTATTTT. This sequence encodes CASSPTGGNTDTQYF.

This clonotype was seen more than once but under ten times. This chain connects TRBV9 to TRBJ2-1; D remains unclear. CDR3 length equals 15 residues. The V end was cut by 2 bases, the J end by 3 bases, with 12 bases between. Germline V lookup: CDR1 SGDLS, CDR2 YYNGEE. CDR3 in DNA: TGTGCCAGCAGCGTGGGGTCCTGGGACTACAATGAGCAGTTCTTC. It specifies CASSVGSWDYNEQFF.

This clonotype has just a few counts. V usage is TRBV6-1 and J usage is TRBJ2-7; 7 positions match TRBD2. The V gene end was trimmed by 5 bases and the J gene end by 4 bases; junction bases not matched to a gene: 8. Per the germline V gene, CDR1 is MNHNS and CDR2 is SASEGT. There are 14 residues in the CDR3. The CDR3 loop is CASSPPSGTYEQYF. For the CDR3, the DNA is TGTGCCAGCAGTCCGCCTAGCGGAACTTACGAGCAGTACTTC.

The chain recombines TRBV28 with TRBJ1-6, with unresolved D. In germline, CDR1 is MDHEN, CDR2 SYDVKM. The V end was cut by 3 bases, the J end by 6 bases, with 6 bases between. The CDR3 is 13 residues long. The CDR3 nucleotides are TGTGCCAGCAGTTTTTGGGGTAATTCACCCCTCCACTTT. Residues: CASSFWGNSPLHF.

This clonotype was detected many times. This chain uses TRBV6-5 with TRBJ2-5, with D unclear. Trimming took 0 bases from V and 4 from J, leaving 6 bases between them. Germline lookup yields CDR1 MNHEY and CDR2 SVGAGI. The CDR3 has 13 residues. The CDR3 sequence is CASSYSSRETQYF. The CDR3 nucleotides are TGTGCCAGCAGTTACTCGAGCCGAGAGACCCAGTACTTC.

This clonotype came up many times. The chain recombines TRBV20-1 with TRBJ1-1; maybe TRBD1 (5 bases). CDR3 length: 14 amino acids. Trimming shortened V by 6 bases and J by 1 base, and 15 bases separated the two germline ends. Germline V gene data show CDR1 as DFQATT and CDR2 as SNEGSKA (reference sequence). The CDR3 coding sequence is TGCAGTGCAACCCTTTTAGGGGAGAACACTGAAGCTTTCTTT. The encoded protein is CSATLLGENTEAFF.